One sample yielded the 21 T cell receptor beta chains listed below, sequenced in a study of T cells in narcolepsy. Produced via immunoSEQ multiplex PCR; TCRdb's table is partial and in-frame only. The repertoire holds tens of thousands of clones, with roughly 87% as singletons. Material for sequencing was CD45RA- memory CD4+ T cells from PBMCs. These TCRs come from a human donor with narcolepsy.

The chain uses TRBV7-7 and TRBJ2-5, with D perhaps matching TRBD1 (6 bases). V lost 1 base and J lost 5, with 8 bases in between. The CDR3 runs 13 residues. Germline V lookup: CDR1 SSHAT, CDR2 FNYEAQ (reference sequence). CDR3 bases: TGTGCCAGCAGCTTAGACAGGGACGAGACCCAGTACTTC. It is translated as CASSLDRDETQYF.

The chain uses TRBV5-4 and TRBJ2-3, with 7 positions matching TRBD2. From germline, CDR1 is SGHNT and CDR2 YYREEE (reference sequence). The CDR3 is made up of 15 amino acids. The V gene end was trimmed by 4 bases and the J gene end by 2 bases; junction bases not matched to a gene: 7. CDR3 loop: CASSPSGLYTDTQYF. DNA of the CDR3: TGTGCCAGCAGCCCTAGCGGACTGTACACAGATACGCAGTATTTT. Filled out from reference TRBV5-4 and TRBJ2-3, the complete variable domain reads ETGVTQSPTHLIKTRGQQVTLRCSSQSGHNTVSWYQQALGQGPQFIFQYYREEENGRGNFPPRFSGLQFPNYSSELNVNALELDDSALYLCASSPSGLYTDTQYFGPGTRLTVL.

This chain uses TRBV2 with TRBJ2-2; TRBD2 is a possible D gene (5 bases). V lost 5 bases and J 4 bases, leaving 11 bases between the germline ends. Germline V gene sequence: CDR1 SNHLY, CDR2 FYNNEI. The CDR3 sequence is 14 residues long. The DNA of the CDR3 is TGTGCCAGCAGTCTACTAGTGAGCACCGGGGAGCTGTTTTTT. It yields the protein CASSLLVSTGELFF. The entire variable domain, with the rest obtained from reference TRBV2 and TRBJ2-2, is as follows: EPEVTQTPSHQVTQMGQEVILRCVPISNHLYFYWYRQILGQKVEFLVSFYNNEISEKSEIFDDQFSVERPDGSNFTLKIRSTKLEDSAMYFCASSLLVSTGELFFGEGSRLTVL.

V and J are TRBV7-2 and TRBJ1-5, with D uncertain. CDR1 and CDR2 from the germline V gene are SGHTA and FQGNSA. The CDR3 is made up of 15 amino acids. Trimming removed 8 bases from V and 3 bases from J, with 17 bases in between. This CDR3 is CASCPVGSINQPQHF. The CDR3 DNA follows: TGTGCCAGCTGCCCTGTTGGGAGTATCAATCAGCCCCAGCATTTT.

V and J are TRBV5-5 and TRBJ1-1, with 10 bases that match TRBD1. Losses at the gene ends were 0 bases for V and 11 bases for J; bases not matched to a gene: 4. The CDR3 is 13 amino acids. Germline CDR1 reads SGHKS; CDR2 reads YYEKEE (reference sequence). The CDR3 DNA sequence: TGTGCCAGCAGCTTGGTGACAGGGGGCCGGGCTTTCTTT. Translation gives CASSLVTGGRAFF.

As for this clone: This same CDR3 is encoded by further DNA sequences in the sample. The CDR3 nucleotides read TGTGCCAGCAGTCTCCCGGGAGATACGCAGTATTTT. Protein sequence: CASSLPGDTQYF. J is TRBJ2-3 and V is TRBV7-3, with no clear D. The CDR3 runs 12 residues. Germline loops: CDR1 SGHTA, CDR2 FQGTGA. V lost 6 bases and J lost 5, with 9 bases in between.

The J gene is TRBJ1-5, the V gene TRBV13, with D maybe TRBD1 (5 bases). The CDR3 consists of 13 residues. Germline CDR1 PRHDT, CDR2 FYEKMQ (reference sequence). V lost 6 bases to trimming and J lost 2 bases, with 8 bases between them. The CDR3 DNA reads TGTGCCAGCAGTCCGACAGGCAATCAGCCCCAGCATTTT. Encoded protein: CASSPTGNQPQHF.

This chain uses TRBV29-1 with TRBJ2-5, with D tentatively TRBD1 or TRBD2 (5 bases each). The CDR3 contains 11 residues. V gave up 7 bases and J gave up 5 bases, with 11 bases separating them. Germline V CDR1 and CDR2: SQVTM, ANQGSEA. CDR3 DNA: TGCAGCGACCTCGAGGGGGAGACCCAGTACTTC. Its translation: CSDLEGETQYF.

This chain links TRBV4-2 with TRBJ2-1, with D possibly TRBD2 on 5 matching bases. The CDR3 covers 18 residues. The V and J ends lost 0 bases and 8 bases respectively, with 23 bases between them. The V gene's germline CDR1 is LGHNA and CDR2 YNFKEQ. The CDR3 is CASSQDEGRSTYGDEQFF. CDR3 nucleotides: TGTGCCAGCAGCCAAGATGAGGGTAGAAGTACCTACGGGGATGAGCAGTTCTTC.

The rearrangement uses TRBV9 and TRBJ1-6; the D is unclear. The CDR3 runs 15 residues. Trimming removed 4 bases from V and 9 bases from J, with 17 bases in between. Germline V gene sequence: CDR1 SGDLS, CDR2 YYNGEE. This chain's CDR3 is CASSPHRTDSSPLHF. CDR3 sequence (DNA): TGTGCCAGCAGCCCCCACAGAACAGACTCTTCACCCCTCCACTTT.

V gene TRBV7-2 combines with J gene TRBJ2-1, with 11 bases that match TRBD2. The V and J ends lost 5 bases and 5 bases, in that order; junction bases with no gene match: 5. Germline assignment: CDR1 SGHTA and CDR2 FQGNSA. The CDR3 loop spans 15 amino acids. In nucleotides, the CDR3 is TGTGCCAGCAGCCCTCCTAGCGGGGGGCACAATGAGCAGTTCTTC. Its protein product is CASSPPSGGHNEQFF.

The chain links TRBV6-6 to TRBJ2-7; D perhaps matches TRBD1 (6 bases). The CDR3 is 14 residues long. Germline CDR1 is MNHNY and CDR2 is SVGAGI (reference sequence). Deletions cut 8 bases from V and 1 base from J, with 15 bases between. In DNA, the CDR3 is TGTGCCAGCCGGACAGATCAACTTTCCTACGAGCAGTACTTC. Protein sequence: CASRTDQLSYEQYF.

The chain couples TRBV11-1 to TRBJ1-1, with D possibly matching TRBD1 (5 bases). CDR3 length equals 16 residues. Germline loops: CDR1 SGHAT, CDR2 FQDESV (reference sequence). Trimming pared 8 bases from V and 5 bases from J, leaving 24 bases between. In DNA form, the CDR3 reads TGTGCCAGCTCGAATCGAAAGGGGAGCGTGGGGACTGAAGCTTTCTTT. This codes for CASSNRKGSVGTEAFF.

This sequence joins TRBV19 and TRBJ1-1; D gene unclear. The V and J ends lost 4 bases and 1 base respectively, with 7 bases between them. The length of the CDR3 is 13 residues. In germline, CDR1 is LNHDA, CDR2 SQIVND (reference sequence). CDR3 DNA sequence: TGTGCCAGTAGTACAGGCCGGAACACTGAAGCTTTCTTT. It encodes CASSTGRNTEAFF.

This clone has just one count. The CDR3 loop is CASSASGREGTDTQYF. In DNA, the CDR3 is TGTGCCAGTAGTGCGTCTGGGCGGGAGGGCACAGATACGCAGTATTTT. The chain carries TRBV19 and TRBJ2-3; 8 bases align to TRBD2. Germline CDR1 LNHDA, CDR2 SQIVND (reference sequence). V was clipped by 5 bases and J by 1 base; unmatched bases: 8. The CDR3 runs to 16 residues.

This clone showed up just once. CDR3 nucleotide sequence: TGCGCCAGCAGTGAGCCCCCGGGACTAGCGGGGGGGGTCTACAATGAGCAGTTCTTC. This sequence encodes CASSEPPGLAGGVYNEQFF. The chain recombines TRBV10-2 with TRBJ2-1, with 16 positions matching TRBD2. This CDR3 has 19 amino acids. V gave up 2 bases and J gave up 3 bases; unmatched junction bases: 7. In germline, CDR1 is WSHSY, CDR2 SAAADI.

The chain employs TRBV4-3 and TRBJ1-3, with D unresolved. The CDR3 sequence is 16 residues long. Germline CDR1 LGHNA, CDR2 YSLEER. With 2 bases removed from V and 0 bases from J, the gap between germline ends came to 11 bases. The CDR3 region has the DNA TGCGCCAGCAGCCAAAAACCGGGCAACTCTGGAAACACCATATATTTT. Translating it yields CASSQKPGNSGNTIYF.

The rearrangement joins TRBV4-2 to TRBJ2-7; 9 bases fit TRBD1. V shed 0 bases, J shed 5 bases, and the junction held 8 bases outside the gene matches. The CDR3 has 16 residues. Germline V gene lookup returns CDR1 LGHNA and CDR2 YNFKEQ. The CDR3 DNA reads TGTGCCAGCAGCCAAGAAAGGACAGGGGCCCTCAACGAGCAGTACTTC. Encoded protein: CASSQERTGALNEQYF.

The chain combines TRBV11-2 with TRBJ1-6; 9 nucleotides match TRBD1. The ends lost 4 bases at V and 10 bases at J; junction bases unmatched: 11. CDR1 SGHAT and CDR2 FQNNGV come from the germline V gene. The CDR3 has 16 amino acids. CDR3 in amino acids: CASSSGQGLLGSPLHF. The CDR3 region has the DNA TGTGCCAGCAGCTCAGGACAGGGGCTTTTAGGATCACCCCTCCACTTT.

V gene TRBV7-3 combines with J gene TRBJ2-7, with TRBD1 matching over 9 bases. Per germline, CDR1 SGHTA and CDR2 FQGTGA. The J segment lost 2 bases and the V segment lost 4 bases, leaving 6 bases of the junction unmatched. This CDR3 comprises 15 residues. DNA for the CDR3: TGTGCCAGCAGCTACGGGACAGGGATTACCTACGAGCAGTACTTC. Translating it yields CASSYGTGITYEQYF.

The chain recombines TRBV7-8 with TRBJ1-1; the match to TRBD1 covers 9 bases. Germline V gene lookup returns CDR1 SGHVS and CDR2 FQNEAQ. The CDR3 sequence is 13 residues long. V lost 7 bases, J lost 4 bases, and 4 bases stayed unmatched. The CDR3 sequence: CASKGQGFTEAFF. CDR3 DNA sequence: TGTGCCAGCAAGGGACAGGGCTTCACTGAAGCTTTCTTT.